What follows are 3 T cell receptor beta chains derived from one specimen sequenced in a study of human T cells and chemical hapten exposure. Blood, whole and unfractionated, served as the source for total RNA extraction. Single cDNA molecules in the library carried unique molecular identifiers attached during preparation. TCRdb called the reads again in MiXCR, with one record for every CDR3 protein. Of more than 100,000 distinct CDR3 sequences in the sample, over 7% were seen once. Source material: whole blood. The receptors stem from a human donor in good health. Some clones in this sample may be carry-over from other donors' samples.

The V gene is TRBV10-2, the J gene TRBJ2-1, with 11 bases that match TRBD1. In germline, CDR1 is WSHSY, CDR2 SAAADI. The CDR3 runs to 14 residues. With 7 bases clipped from V and 6 bases from J, the junction kept 5 bases outside the gene matches. CDR3 protein: CASTPGQGGNEQFF. The CDR3 nucleotides read TGCGCCAGCACTCCGGGACAGGGGGGCAATGAGCAGTTCTTC.

The chain links TRBV20-1 to TRBJ2-5; a weak D match, TRBD2 (5 bases). V dropped 6 bases and J dropped 5 bases, with 13 bases sitting between them. This CDR3 has 12 residues. In germline, CDR1 is DFQATT, CDR2 SNEGSKA (reference sequence). This chain's CDR3 is CSATRGAETQYF. The DNA of the CDR3 is TGCAGTGCCACTCGGGGAGCGGAGACCCAGTACTTC.

This clonotype has only a few counts. The chain carries TRBV6-1 and TRBJ1-4; D call uncertain. From germline, CDR1 is MNHNS and CDR2 SASEGT. This CDR3 region has 16 residues. V lost 5 bases and J lost 8, with 21 bases in between. The CDR3 nucleotides are TGTGCCAGCAGTCAAGAGGAGGCGGCGATCTACGAAAAACTGTTTTTT. Its translation is CASSQEEAAIYEKLFF.